These T cell receptor beta chains were read from a single sample in a study of blood T cell repertoires in COVID-19. Generated by immunoSEQ multiplex PCR, the TCRdb table keeps only in-frame clones and is missing some. The sample carries fewer than 110,000 clones, about 90% recorded once. Specimen: peripheral blood. The receptors originated from a man between 50 and 59 years old in a cohort sampled during active COVID-19. CDR3s include the opening cysteine and the closing phenylalanine or tryptophan. The D gene is left open where the match is weak. Where a row states a size, it is once, few, many or the class of an expanded clone; other rows omit it.

.	TRBV3-1/TRBV3-2	TRBJ2-7	.	TGTGCCAGCAGCCAAGCACGCGGGTACGAGCAGTACTTC	CASSQARGYEQYF
.	TRBV11-2	TRBJ1-5	.	TGTGCCAGCAGCTCGTCCGGAGGGGATCAGCCCCAGCATTTT	CASSSSGGDQPQHF
.	TRBV12-3/TRBV12-4	TRBJ2-3	.	TGTGCCAGCAGTTTAAGAGGGACAGATACGCAGTATTTT	CASSLRGTDTQYF
.	TRBV5-1	TRBJ1-2	.	TGCGCCAGCAGCTGGGACGGGGGAGACTATGGCTACACCTTC	CASSWDGGDYGYTF
.	TRBV2	TRBJ1-3	few	TGTGCCAGCAGTCCGTCTGGAAACACCATATATTTT	CASSPSGNTIYF
.	TRBV5-1	TRBJ1-1	.	TGCGCCAGCAGCTTGGGTAGGAGGGTGAACACTGAAGCTTTCTTT	CASSLGRRVNTEAFF
TRBD1	TRBV5-1	TRBJ1-6	.	TGCGCCAGCAGCTTGTGGTTCCGGGACAGGGCGAGCTCCTATAATTCACCCCTCCACTTT	CASSLWFRDRASSYNSPLHF
.	TRBV7-9	TRBJ1-3	.	TGTGCCAGCAGCCAGGGGTCCCTCTCTGGAAACACCATATATTTT	CASSQGSLSGNTIYF
.	TRBV6-6	TRBJ1-1	.	TGTGCCAGCAGTTACATCGAGGTTGAAGCTTTCTTT	CASSYIEVEAFF
.	TRBV2	TRBJ1-5	.	TGTGCCAGCGGTGGGGGCCAACTTAGCAATCAGCCCCAGCATTTT	CASGGGQLSNQPQHF
TRBD1	TRBV6-5	TRBJ1-3	.	TGTGCCAGCAGTTACGGACAGGGGGGAAACACCATATATTTT	CASSYGQGGNTIYF
TRBD1	TRBV15	TRBJ1-5	.	TGTGCCACCAGCAGAGATAAGGGACAGACCCAGCCCCAGCATTTT	CATSRDKGQTQPQHF
.	TRBV21-1	TRBJ2-1	.	TGTGCCAGCAGCGGCCGACTGACTGTGTTCGATGAGCAGTTCTTC	CASSGRLTVFDEQFF
.	TRBV28	TRBJ1-5	few	TGTGCCAGCAGTTTAGGCCCGAGCAATCAGCCCCAGCATTTT	CASSLGPSNQPQHF
.	TRBV21-1	TRBJ1-2	.	TGTGCCAGCAGCGGCAGGGGGCACTATGGCTACACCTTC	CASSGRGHYGYTF
TRBD2	TRBV5-6	TRBJ2-5	.	TGTGCCAGCAGCTTGCCCGGGACTAGCAGGCAGACCCAGTACTTC	CASSLPGTSRQTQYF
TRBD2	TRBV7-2	TRBJ2-1	.	TGTGCCAGCAGTCCCCGGCTAGCGGGGGGCTACAATGAGCAGTTCTTC	CASSPRLAGGYNEQFF
TRBD2	TRBV2	TRBJ2-5	.	TGTGCCAGCGCCACTAGCGGGGGGGCCGAGACCCAGTACTTC	CASATSGGAETQYF
TRBD2	TRBV19	TRBJ2-7	.	TGTGCCAGTAGTGTCTGGGGGACTAGCGGCGAGCAGTACTTC	CASSVWGTSGEQYF
TRBD1	TRBV3-1/TRBV3-2	TRBJ1-3	.	TGTGCCAGCAGCCGAGGACAGGATCGGTCTGGAAACACCATATATTTT	CASSRGQDRSGNTIYF
.	TRBV5-4	TRBJ1-1	.	TGTGCCAGCAGCTTGTCGCGGCAGGGTAAGGGAGCTTTCTTT	CASSLSRQGKGAFF
.	TRBV6-5	TRBJ1-5	.	TGTGCCAGCGTAATAGGCAATCAGCCCCAGCATTTT	CASVIGNQPQHF
.	TRBV6-5	TRBJ1-5	once	TGTGCCACCGGGAAGGACAGCACCAATCAGCCCCAGCATTTT	CATGKDSTNQPQHF
.	TRBV3-1/TRBV3-2	TRBJ1-5	.	TGTGCCAGCAGCCAGACAGTTAGCAATCAGCCCCAGCATTTT	CASSQTVSNQPQHF
.	TRBV6-1	TRBJ2-3	.	TGTGCCAGCAGTGAAGCTCCGGGGTTCGGGACAGATACGCAGTATTTT	CASSEAPGFGTDTQYF
.	TRBV4-2	TRBJ1-6	few	TGTGCCAGCAGGAGGGACACCGACACCCTCCACTTT	CASRRDTDTLHF
TRBD1	TRBV7-2	TRBJ1-4	.	TGTGCCAGCAGCGGCAGAGGGACAGGGGGAGAAAAACTGTTTTTT	CASSGRGTGGEKLFF
.	TRBV23-1	TRBJ2-5	.	TGCGCCAGTCAGGGCCGGGCCCGGAGACAAGAGACCCAGTACTTC	CASQGRARRQETQYF
.	TRBV12-3/TRBV12-4	TRBJ2-7	.	TGTGCCAGCAGTTTGAGGGGGGAGCAGTACTTC	CASSLRGEQYF
.	TRBV19	TRBJ1-5	few	TGTGCCAGTAGTATTGGTAGGGGACTCAGCAATCAGCCCCAGCATTTT	CASSIGRGLSNQPQHF
.	TRBV7-2	TRBJ1-5	.	TGTGCCAGCAGACCCGGGGGGGGAGCCGGCCAGCCCCAGCATTTT	CASRPGGGAGQPQHF
.	TRBV27	TRBJ1-5	.	TGTGCCAGCAGACCAACAGGGTGGAATCAGCCCCAGCATTTT	CASRPTGWNQPQHF
TRBD2	TRBV6-5	TRBJ2-3	.	TGTGCCAGCAGTTCCGGACTAGCGGTAGATACGCAGTATTTT	CASSSGLAVDTQYF
.	TRBV3-1/TRBV3-2	TRBJ1-3	.	TGTGCCAGCAGCCAAATCGGTGCCTCTGGAAACACCATATATTTT	CASSQIGASGNTIYF
.	TRBV7-7	TRBJ2-5	.	TGTGCCAGCAGCTTAGATGGGCCAGGGGCGGGTGAGACCCAGTACTTC	CASSLDGPGAGETQYF
TRBD2	TRBV2	TRBJ2-5	once	TGTGCCAGCTTGGACGGGGGGGCACAAGAGACCCAGTACTTC	CASLDGGAQETQYF
.	TRBV28	TRBJ2-1	.	TGTGCCAGCGCGGGCTCCCAAAACCCGCAGTTCTTC	CASAGSQNPQFF
.	TRBV5-1	TRBJ1-4	.	TGCGCCAGCAGACAGGAGAATGGAACGCGAGGTGGGTATGATGAAAAACTGTTTTTT	CASRQENGTRGGYDEKLFF
TRBD1	TRBV5-6	TRBJ1-1	.	TGTGCCAGCAGTCATACTCAGGGGGCCGAGGTGAACACTGAAGCTTTCTTT	CASSHTQGAEVNTEAFF
.	TRBV20-1	TRBJ2-5	.	TGCAGTGCGAGTGGGGCGGGGGCACACGAGACCCAGTACTTC	CSASGAGAHETQYF
TRBD2	TRBV7-2	TRBJ2-1	.	TGTGCCAGCAGCTTAGGAGCGGGGGGGCCTAATGAGCAGTTCTTC	CASSLGAGGPNEQFF
TRBD1	TRBV28	TRBJ1-2	.	TGTGCCAGCAGTCCGGGACAGGGTGGATTTGGCTACACCTTC	CASSPGQGGFGYTF